This T cell receptor (beta chain) was profiled in a study of OX40 agonist ivuxolimab in advanced cancers. Overall study: Given to patients was ivuxolimab, an agonistic anti-OX40 (CD134) antibody. Patients with prior anti-PD-1, anti-PD-L1 or anti-CTLA-4 therapy were eligible; 35% to 45% had some. The study's findings and limits: Some of the nonresponding patients also showed low levels of normalized T-cell clonal expansion.

For this clone: Its matching antigen is unknown.

Blood samples were obtained at baseline, cycle 4 day 1, and cycle 7 day 1. The protocol was immunoSEQ multiplex PCR, while the TCRdb copy is restricted to in-frame clones and leaves out a portion. The data hold tens of thousands of clones, with 90% to 95% observed a single time. This TCR derives from an adult with an advanced solid tumor such as melanoma, head and neck, liver or kidney cancer. This material consisted of CD4+ or CD8+ T cells sorted from blood, taken in a trial of the OX40 agonist ivuxolimab.

The CDR3 DNA follows: TGTGCCAGCAGGGGGGATGTCTGGCGGGATCAGCCCCAGCATTTT. This encodes CASRGDVWRDQPQHF. V is TRBV2 and J is TRBJ1-5; perhaps TRBD1 as D (5 bases). Germline V lookup: CDR1 SNHLY, CDR2 FYNNEI. V lost 6 bases to trimming and J lost 5 bases, with 17 bases between them. This CDR3 is built from 15 residues.